This TCR beta chain was sequenced during a study of T cell responses to AZD1222 COVID-19 vaccine. General study results and limits: Repertoire collection took place solely once the T cell response had peaked. In the spike-specific TCR repertoire, nearly half reportedly target unmutated variant regions. Spike-specific TCR breadth and depth both grew after two AZD1222 doses.

CDR1 is SGDLS and CDR2 is YYNGEE in the germline V gene. The CDR3 is made up of 19 amino acids. Trimming stripped 0 bases from V and 0 bases from J, with 19 bases between. A remark on this clone: Its antigen is still unknown.

Only in-frame clones appear in the TCRdb table, and some are missing; sequencing was by immunoSEQ multiplex PCR. The sample records 200,000 or so clones, around 90% being singletons. This TCR derives from an adult in good health. The rearrangement uses TRBV9 and TRBJ1-5; D call uncertain. Specimen: peripheral blood, collected on day 0 of AZD1222 vaccination. The CDR3 bases are TGTGCCAGCAGCGTAGCTAAACGGCTACGGACTGATAGCAATCAGCCCCAGCATTTT. This codes for CASSVAKRLRTDSNQPQHF. The full variable domain, rest sourced from reference TRBV9 and TRBJ1-5, is DSGVTQTPKHLITATGQRVTLRCSPRSGDLSVYWYQQSLDQGLQFLIQYYNGEERAKGNILERFSAQQFPDLHSELNLSSLELGDSALYFCASSVAKRLRTDSNQPQHFGDGTRLSIL.